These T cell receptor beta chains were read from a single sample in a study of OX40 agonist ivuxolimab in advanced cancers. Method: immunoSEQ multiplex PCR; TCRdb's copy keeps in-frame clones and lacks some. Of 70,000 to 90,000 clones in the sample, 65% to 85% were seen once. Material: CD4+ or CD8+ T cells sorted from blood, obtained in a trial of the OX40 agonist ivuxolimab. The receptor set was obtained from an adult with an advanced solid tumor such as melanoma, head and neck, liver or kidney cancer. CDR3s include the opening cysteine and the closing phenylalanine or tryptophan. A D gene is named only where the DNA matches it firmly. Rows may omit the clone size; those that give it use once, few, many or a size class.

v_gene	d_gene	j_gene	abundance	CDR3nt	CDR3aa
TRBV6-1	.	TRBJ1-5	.	TGTGCCAGCAGACCCCGATTGCACAATCAGCCCCAGCATTTT	CASRPRLHNQPQHF
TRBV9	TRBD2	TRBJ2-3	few	TGTGCCAGCAGCCCCTGGACTAGCGGGAGATACCCAGATACGCAGTATTTT	CASSPWTSGRYPDTQYF
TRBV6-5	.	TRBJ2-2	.	TGTGCCAGCATGCAGATAAACACCGGGGAGCTGTTTTTT	CASMQINTGELFF
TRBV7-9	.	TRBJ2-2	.	TGTGCCAGCAGCTTAGGGGGGACAACGAACACCGGGGAGCTGTTTTTT	CASSLGGTTNTGELFF
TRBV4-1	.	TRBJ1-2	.	TGCGCCAGCAGCCCGACGGTCCCTGCTAACTATGGCTACACCTTC	CASSPTVPANYGYTF
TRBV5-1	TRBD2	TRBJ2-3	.	TGCGCCAGCACGGTTGGACTAGCGACTCGCACAGATACGCAGTATTTT	CASTVGLATRTDTQYF
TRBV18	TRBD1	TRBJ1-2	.	TGTGCCAGCTCACCGAACCAGGGGGCAAATGGCTACACCTTC	CASSPNQGANGYTF
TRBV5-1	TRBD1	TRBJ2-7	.	TGCGCCAGCAGCACAGGGGGCTCCTACGAGCAGTACTTC	CASSTGGSYEQYF
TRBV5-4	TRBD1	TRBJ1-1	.	TGTGCCAGCAGCTTGGCCCATACAGGGGGCACTGAAGCTTTCTTT	CASSLAHTGGTEAFF
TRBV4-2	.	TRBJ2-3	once	TGTGCCAGCAGCCAAGAGGACTATAGCACAGATACGCAGTATTTT	CASSQEDYSTDTQYF